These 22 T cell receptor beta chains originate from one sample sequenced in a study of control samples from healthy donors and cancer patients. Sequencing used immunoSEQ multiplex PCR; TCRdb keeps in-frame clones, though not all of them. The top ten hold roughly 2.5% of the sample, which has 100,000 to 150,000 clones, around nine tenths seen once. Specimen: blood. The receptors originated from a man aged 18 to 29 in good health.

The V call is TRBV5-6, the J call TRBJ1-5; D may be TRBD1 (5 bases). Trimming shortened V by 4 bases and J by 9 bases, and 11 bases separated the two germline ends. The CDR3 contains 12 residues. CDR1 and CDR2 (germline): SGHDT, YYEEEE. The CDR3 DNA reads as TGTGCCAGCAGCCCAGGGCCAGGGCCCCAGCATTTT. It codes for CASSPGPGPQHF.

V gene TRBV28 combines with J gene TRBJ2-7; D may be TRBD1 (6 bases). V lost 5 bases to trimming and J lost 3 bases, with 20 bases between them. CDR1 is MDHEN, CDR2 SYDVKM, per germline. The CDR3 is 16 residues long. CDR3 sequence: CASSPDSTGGGYEQYF. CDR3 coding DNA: TGTGCCAGCAGTCCCGACTCGACAGGAGGCGGCTACGAGCAGTACTTC. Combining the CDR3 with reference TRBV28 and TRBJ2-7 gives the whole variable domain DVKVTQSSRYLVKRTGEKVFLECVQDMDHENMFWYRQDPGLGLRLIYFSYDVKMKEKGDIPEGYSVSREKKERFSLILESASTNQTSMYLCASSPDSTGGGYEQYFGPGTRLTVT.

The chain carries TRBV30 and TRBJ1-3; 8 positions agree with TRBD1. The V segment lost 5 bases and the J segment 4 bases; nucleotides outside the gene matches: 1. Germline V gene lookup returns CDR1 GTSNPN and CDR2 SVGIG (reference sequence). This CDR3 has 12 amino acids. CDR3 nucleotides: TGTGCCTGGGGACAGGGAGGAAACACCATATATTTT. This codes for CAWGQGGNTIYF. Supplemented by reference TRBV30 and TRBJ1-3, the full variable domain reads SQTIHQWPATLVQPVGSPLSLECTVEGTSNPNLYWYRQAAGRGLQLLFYSVGIGQISSEVPQNLSASRPQDRQFILSSKKLLLSDSGFYLCAWGQGGNTIYFGEGSWLTVV.

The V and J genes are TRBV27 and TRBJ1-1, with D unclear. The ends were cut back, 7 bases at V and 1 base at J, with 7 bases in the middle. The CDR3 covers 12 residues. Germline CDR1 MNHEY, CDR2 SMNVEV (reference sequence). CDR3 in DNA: TGTGCCAGCACCGCCCCGAACACTGAAGCTTTCTTT. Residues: CASTAPNTEAFF.

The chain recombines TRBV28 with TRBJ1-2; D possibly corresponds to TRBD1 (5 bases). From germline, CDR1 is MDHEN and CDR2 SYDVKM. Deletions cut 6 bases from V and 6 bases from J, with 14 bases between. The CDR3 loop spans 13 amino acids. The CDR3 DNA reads TGTGCCAGCAGCCGCGGGACGACGCATGGCTACACCTTC. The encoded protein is CASSRGTTHGYTF.

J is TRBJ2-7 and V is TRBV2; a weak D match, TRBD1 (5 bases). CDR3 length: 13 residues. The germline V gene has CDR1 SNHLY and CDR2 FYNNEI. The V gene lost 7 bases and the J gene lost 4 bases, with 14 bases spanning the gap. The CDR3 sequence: CASNLERQYEQYV. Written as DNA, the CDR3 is TGTGCCAGCAATCTGGAACGACAGTACGAGCAGTACGTC.

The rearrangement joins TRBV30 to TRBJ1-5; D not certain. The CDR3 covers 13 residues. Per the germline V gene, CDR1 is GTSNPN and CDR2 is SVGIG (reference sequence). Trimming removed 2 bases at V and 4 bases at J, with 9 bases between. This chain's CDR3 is CAWSTDLNQPQHF. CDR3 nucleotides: TGTGCCTGGAGTACAGACCTTAATCAGCCCCAGCATTTT.

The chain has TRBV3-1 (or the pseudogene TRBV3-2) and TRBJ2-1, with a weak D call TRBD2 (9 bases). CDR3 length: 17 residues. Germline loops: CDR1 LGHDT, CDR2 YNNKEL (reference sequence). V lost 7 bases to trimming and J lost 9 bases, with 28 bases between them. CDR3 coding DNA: TGTGCCAGCACCCCAGGGGGCGGGGGGGCCAGGGTCAGTGAGCAGTTCTTC. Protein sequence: CASTPGGGGARVSEQFF.

Here the CDR3 DNA reads TGTGCCAGCAGTGCAGGGCTTAGCTCCTATAATTCACCCCTCCACTTT. It translates to CASSAGLSSYNSPLHF. The rearrangement uses TRBV6-1 and TRBJ1-6; a possible D gene is TRBD1 (5 bases). There are 16 residues in the CDR3. The V end was cut by 4 bases, the J end by 0 bases, with 10 bases between. Germline CDR1 is MNHNS and CDR2 is SASEGT.

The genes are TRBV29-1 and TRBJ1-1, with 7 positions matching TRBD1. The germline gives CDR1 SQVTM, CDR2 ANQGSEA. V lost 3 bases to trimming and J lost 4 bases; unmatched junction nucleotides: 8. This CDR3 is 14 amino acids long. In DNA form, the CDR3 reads TGCAGCGTTGAGGAAACAGGGGCAGGCACTGAAGCTTTCTTT. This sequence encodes CSVEETGAGTEAFF.

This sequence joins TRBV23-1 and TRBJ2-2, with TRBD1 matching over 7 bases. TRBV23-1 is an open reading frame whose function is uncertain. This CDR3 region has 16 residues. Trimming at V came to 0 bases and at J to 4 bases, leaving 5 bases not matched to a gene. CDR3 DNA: TGCGCCAGCAGTCAATCTAAGGACAGGTGCACCGGGGAGCTGTTTTTT. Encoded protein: CASSQSKDRCTGELFF.

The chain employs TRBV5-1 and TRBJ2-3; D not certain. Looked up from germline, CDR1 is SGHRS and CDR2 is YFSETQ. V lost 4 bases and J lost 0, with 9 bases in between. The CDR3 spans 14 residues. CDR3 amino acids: CASSGKTSTDTQYF. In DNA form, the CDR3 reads TGCGCCAGCAGCGGAAAAACTAGCACAGATACGCAGTATTTT.

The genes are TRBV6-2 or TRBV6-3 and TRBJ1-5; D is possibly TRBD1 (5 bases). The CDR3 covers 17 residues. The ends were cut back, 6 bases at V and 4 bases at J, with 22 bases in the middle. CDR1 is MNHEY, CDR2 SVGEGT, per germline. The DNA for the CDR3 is TGTGCCAGCAGCACCGGGACTCCCCCGAGAAGGAATCAGCCCCAGCATTTT. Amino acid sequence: CASSTGTPPRRNQPQHF.

The CDR3 spells CASRGLAGDSYNEQFF. DNA for the CDR3: TGCGCCAGCAGGGGGCTAGCGGGAGATTCCTACAATGAGCAGTTCTTC. This chain links TRBV10-2 with TRBJ2-1; 10 nucleotides agree with TRBD2. CDR3 size: 16 residues. The V gene end was trimmed by 6 bases and the J gene end by 1 base; junction bases not matched to a gene: 6. The germline V gene encodes CDR1 WSHSY and CDR2 SAAADI.

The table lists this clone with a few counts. As DNA, the CDR3 is TGTGCCATCAGGGGTAGCGGGGGGAGCGACACCGGGGAGCTGTTTTTT. It yields the protein CAIRGSGGSDTGELFF. The chain links TRBV10-3 to TRBJ2-2, with 10 nucleotides matching TRBD2. The CDR3 is 16 amino acids. The V segment lost 6 bases and the J segment 3 bases; nucleotides outside the gene matches: 7. The germline V gene has CDR1 ENHRY and CDR2 SYGVKD.

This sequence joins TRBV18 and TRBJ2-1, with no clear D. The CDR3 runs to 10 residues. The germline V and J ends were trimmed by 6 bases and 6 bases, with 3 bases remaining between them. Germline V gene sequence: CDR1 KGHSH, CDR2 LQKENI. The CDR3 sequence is CASSLNEQFF. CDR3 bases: TGTGCCAGCTCTCTCAATGAGCAGTTCTTC.

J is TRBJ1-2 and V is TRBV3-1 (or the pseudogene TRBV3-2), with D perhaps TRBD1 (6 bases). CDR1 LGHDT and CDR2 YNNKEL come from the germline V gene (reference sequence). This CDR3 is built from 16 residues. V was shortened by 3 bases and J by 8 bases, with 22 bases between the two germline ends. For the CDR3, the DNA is TGTGCCAGCAGCCACCACAGGGAAGACGGAACAGGGGGCTACACCTTC. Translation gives CASSHHREDGTGGYTF.

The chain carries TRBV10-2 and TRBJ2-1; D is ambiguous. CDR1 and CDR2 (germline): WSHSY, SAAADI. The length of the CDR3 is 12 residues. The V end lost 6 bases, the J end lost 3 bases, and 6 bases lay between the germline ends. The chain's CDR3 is CASSSDYNEQFF. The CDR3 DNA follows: TGCGCCAGCAGCTCGGACTACAATGAGCAGTTCTTC.

The chain's CDR3 is CASSESGGSGNTIYF. CDR3 sequence (DNA): TGCGCCAGCAGTGAGTCGGGGGGCTCTGGAAACACCATATATTTT. The rearrangement joins TRBV10-1 to TRBJ1-3; maybe TRBD1 (5 bases). Germline values: CDR1 WNHNN, CDR2 SYGVQD (reference sequence). Deletions cut 0 bases from V and 0 bases from J, with 6 bases between. There are 15 residues in the CDR3.

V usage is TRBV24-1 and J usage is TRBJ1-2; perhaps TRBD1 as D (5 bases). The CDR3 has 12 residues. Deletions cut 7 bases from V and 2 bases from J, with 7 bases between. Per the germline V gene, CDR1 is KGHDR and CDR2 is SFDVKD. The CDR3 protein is CATSRENYGYTF. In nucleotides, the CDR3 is TGTGCCACCAGCAGGGAAAACTATGGCTACACCTTC.

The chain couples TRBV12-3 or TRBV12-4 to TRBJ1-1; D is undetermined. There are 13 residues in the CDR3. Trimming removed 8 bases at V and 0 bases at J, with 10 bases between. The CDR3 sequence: CASSRALNTEAFF. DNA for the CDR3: TGTGCCAGCTCGAGGGCTTTGAACACTGAAGCTTTCTTT.

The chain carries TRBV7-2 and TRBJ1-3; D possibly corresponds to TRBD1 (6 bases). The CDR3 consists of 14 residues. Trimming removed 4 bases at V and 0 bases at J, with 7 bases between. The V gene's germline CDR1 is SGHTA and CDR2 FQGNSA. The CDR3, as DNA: TGTGCCAGCAGCTCGGACAGCTCTGGAAACACCATATATTTT. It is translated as CASSSDSSGNTIYF.